The subject of this entry is one T cell receptor beta chain. What it binds is not known. This specimen belongs to a study of cytomegalovirus exposure and HLA in healthy donors. General observations from the study: Researchers reported that a few CMV-associated chains were confirmed in vitro as CMV antigen-specific. HLA alleles showed associations with about 17,000 TCR beta sequences in a later analysis, at a 0.05 false discovery rate. Investigators reported fewer than 200 TCR beta chains as tied to cytomegalovirus.

Primers: 60 Vbeta forward and 13 Jbeta reverse. Authors' methods: An analysis that came later counted some 85 million unique TCR beta chains, approximately 9.9 million shared. Data came from immunoSEQ multiplex PCR; TCRdb stores just in-frame clones and leaves some out. V and J calls and clone size are given by that table; D and trimming were obtained from the DNA. The sample yields approximately 100,000 clones, around 85% seen once. The CDR3 length is 18 residues. Losses at the gene ends were 0 bases for V and 0 bases for J; bases not matched to a gene: 6. Germline values: CDR1 MGHRA, CDR2 YSYEKL. The sequence was obtained from a man in his forties or fifties in good health and CMV-seropositive. Specimen: PBMCs. The rearrangement links TRBV4-1 to TRBJ1-3; 9 bases line up with TRBD1. This chain's CDR3 is CASSQDSGTGLSGNTIYF. DNA for the CDR3: TGCGCCAGCAGCCAAGACTCGGGGACAGGGCTCTCTGGAAACACCATATATTTT.